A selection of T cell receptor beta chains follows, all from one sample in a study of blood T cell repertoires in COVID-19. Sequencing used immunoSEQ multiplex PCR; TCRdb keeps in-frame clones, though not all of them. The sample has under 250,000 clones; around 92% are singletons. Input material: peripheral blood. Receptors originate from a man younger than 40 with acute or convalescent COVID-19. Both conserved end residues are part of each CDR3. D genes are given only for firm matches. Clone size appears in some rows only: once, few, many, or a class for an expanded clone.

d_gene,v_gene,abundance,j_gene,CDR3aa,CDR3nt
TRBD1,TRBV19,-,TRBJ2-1,CASSSRQGNEQFF,TGTGCCAGTAGTAGTCGACAGGGCAATGAGCAGTTCTTC
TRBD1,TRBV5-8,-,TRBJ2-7,CASSNLGQAYEQYF,TGTGCCAGCAGCAATCTCGGACAGGCCTACGAGCAGTACTTC
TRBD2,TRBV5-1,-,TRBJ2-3,CASSFGAGAGGPGDTQYF,TGCGCCAGCAGCTTCGGGGCCGGAGCGGGAGGGCCGGGAGATACGCAGTATTTT
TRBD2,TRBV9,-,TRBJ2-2,CASSSTSGTRRELFF,TGTGCCAGCAGCAGTACTAGCGGGACCAGGAGGGAGCTGTTTTTT
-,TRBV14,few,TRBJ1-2,CASSRHTGNANYGYTF,TGTGCCAGCAGCCGGCATACAGGAAATGCTAACTATGGCTACACCTTC
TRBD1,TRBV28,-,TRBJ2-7,CASGRDRGSYEQYF,TGTGCCAGCGGCCGGGACAGGGGATCCTACGAGCAGTACTTC
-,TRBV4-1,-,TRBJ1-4,CASSQDRGKLFF,TGCGCCAGCAGCCAAGATCGGGGAAAACTGTTTTTT
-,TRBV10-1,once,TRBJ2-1,CASSDRGMKTYNEQFF,TGCGCCAGCAGTGACCGAGGGATGAAGACCTACAATGAGCAGTTCTTC
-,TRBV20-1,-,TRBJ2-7,CSASRGGSHEQYF,TGCAGTGCTAGTCGGGGTGGCAGCCACGAGCAGTACTTC
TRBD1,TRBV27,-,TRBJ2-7,CASRGQGTSEQYF,TGTGCCAGCAGGGGACAGGGGACAAGCGAGCAGTACTTC
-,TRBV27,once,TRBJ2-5,CASSLRDTGRQETQYF,TGTGCCAGCAGTTTGAGGGACACCGGTCGTCAAGAGACCCAGTACTTC
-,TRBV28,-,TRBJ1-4,CASSRLRSTNEKLFF,TGTGCCAGCAGTCGACTCCGAAGCACTAATGAAAAACTGTTTTTT
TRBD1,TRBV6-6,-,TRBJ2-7,CASSRSGTGSYEQYF,TGTGCCAGCAGTCGATCCGGGACAGGGAGCTACGAGCAGTACTTC
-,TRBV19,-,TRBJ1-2,CASSPQGGTSNYGYTF,TGTGCCAGTAGTCCCCAGGGAGGAACCTCTAACTATGGCTACACCTTC
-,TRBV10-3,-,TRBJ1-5,CAISDGGRSNQPQHF,TGTGCCATCAGTGATGGAGGGAGGAGCAATCAGCCCCAGCATTTT
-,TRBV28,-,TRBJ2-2,CASSLGVVRDRNTGELFF,TGTGCCAGCAGTCTTGGCGTGGTGAGGGATAGGAACACCGGGGAGCTGTTTTTT
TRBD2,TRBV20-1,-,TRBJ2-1,CSASPSGRDHNEQFF,TGCAGTGCTAGTCCTAGCGGGAGGGATCACAATGAGCAGTTCTTC
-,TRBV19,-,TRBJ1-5,CASTYGGNSNQPQHF,TGTGCCAGCACCTACGGGGGAAATAGCAATCAGCCCCAGCATTTT
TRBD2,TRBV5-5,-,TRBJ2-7,CASTLDPSGTYEQYF,TGTGCCAGCACCCTGGACCCTAGCGGGACCTACGAGCAGTACTTC
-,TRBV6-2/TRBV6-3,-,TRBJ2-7,CASSLRMGVRYEQYF,TGTGCCAGCAGTTTACGGATGGGAGTACGCTACGAGCAGTACTTC
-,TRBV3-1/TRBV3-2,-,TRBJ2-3,CASSRGEVSTDTQYF,TGTGCCAGCAGCCGGGGGGAGGTTAGCACAGATACGCAGTATTTT
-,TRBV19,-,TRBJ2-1,CASALFGSMVYNEQFF,TGTGCCAGTGCACTATTCGGGAGTATGGTCTACAATGAGCAGTTCTTC
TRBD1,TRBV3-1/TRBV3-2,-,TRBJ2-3,CASSQLTGDTQYF,TGTGCCAGCAGCCAACTGACAGGGGACACGCAGTATTTT